This entry describes one T cell receptor (beta chain). Its antigen is still unknown. CDR3 size: 12 residues. Germline values: CDR1 MNHNS, CDR2 SASEGT. Trimming removed 5 bases at V and 2 bases at J, with 7 bases between. This sample is drawn from a study of PD-1 blockade in classical Hodgkin lymphoma. Study outcomes and limitations: CD4+ TCR diversity, unlike CD8+, climbed significantly by C4D1.

The time point: cycle 4 day 1 (C4D1), after six to seven weeks of nivolumab. Brentuximab vedotin exposure varied among the patients, all of whom had relapsed after autologous stem cell transplantation. Magnetic depletion of unwanted cells isolated CD4+ T cells from thawed PBMCs. Assay used: immunoSEQ multiplex PCR; TCRdb lists only in-frame clones, some missing. Among 15,000 to 20,000 clones listed, over 65% were seen once. This sequence was found in a human donor with classical Hodgkin lymphoma. The gene calls are TRBV6-1 and TRBJ2-7; D is uncertain. Sequencing used CD4+ T cells from blood, obtained before the fourth cycle of nivolumab. The CDR3 region has the DNA TGTGCCAGCAGTCACACTGCCTACGAGCAGTACTTC. Protein: CASSHTAYEQYF.